Reported below is one TCR beta chain. As yet, its antigen is unknown. Clones were read by immunoSEQ multiplex PCR, and TCRdb kept only the in-frame ones, dropping some. Seen here are about 32,000 clones, about 92% observed once, and the top ten hold under 1%. The CDR3 runs to 14 residues. V shed 2 bases, J shed 8 bases, and the junction held 7 bases outside the gene matches. Germline assignment: CDR1 SGHTA and CDR2 FQGNSA. This entry belongs to a study of monozygotic twins with cystic fibrosis. As for the study in general: Library input was approximately 3.1 micrograms of fragmented DNA, with 15 PCR cycles. Study results and caveats: Monozygotic CF twins shared more identical nucleotide clonotypes than unrelated patients. Median Simpson clonality of approximately 0.0091 suggested naive T cells predominated. Age, concordance and disease severity did not associate with shared CDR3 numbers.

The chain uses TRBV7-2 and TRBJ1-2; 8 bases fit TRBD1. The sample consisted of blood. The receptor comes from a girl aged 2 to 9 with cystic fibrosis. CDR3 residues: CASSLQGALSGYTF. CDR3 DNA sequence: TGTGCCAGCAGCTTACAGGGGGCGTTATCCGGCTACACCTTC.